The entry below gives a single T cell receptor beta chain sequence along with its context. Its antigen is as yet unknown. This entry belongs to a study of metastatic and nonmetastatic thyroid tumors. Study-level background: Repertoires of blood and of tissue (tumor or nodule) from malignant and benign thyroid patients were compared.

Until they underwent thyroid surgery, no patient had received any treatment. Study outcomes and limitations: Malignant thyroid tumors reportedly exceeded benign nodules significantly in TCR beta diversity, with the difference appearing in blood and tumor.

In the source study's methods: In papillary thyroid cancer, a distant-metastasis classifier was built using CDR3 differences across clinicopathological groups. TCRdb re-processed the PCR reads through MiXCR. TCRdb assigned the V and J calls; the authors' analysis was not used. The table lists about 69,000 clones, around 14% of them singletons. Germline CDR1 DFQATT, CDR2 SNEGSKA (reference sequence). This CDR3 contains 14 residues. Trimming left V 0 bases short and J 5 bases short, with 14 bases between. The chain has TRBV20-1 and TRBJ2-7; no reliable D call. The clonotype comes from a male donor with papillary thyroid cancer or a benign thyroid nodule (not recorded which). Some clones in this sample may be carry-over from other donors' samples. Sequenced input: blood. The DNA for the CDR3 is TGCAGTGCTAGAGATTGGCTAGTCGGTGACGAGCAGTACTTC. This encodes CSARDWLVGDEQYF.